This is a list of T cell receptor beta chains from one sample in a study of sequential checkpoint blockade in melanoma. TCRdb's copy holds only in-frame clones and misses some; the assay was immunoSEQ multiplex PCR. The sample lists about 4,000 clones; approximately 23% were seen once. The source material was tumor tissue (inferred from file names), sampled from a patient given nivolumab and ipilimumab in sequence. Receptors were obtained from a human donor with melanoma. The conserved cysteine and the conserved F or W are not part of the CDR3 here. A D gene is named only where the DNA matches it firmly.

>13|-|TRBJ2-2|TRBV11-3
ASSLASRAAGELF
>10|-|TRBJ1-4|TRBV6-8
ASGVGVEKLF
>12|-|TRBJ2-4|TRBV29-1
SVAETLAKNIQY
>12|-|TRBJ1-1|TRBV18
ASSVMDRNTEAF
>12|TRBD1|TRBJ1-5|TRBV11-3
ASSRDRGNQPQH
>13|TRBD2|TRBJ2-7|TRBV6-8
ASSYSAGAGPEQY
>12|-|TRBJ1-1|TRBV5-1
ASSLGPGSAEAF
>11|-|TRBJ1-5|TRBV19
ASSIDGKQPQH
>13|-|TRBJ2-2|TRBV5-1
ASSPQGGRIGELF
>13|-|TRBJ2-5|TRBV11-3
ASSLTLGVLETQY
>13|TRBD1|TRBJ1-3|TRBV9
ASSELGGDGNTIY
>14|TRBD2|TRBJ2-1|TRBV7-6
ASSLVPSGPQDEQF
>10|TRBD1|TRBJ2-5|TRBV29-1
SAMTGTETQY
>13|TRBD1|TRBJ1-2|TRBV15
ATSRGTGGIDGYT
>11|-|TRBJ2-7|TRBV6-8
ASSEISRTLEY
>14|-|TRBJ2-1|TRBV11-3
ASSLEGGQGWSEQF
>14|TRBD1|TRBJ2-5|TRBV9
ASSVGTGGVGETQY
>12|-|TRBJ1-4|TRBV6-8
ASSYSGEGEKLF
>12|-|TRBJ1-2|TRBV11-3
ASSPSRGTGGYT
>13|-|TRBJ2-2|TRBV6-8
ATSGGTRDTGELF
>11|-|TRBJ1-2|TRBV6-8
ASSYGVSYGYT
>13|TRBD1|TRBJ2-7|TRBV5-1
ASSLAGTGIDEQY
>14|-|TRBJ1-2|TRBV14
ASSQDSGSANYGYT
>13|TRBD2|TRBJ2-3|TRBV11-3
ASSIGTSNKDTQY
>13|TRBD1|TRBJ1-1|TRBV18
ASSPGGQWFTEAF
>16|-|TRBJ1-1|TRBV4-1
ASSQEPPPGDMNTEAF
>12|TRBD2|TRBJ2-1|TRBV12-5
ASTQGGGWGEQF
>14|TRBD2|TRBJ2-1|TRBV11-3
ASSSGLAGVGNEQF
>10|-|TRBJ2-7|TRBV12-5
ATAYRDYEQY